The rows below give T cell receptor beta chains drawn from one sample of a study of molecular identifiers for immune sequencing clone quantification. Using its own MiXCR run on the PCR reads, TCRdb lists one record per CDR3 protein. The sample has about 640,000 distinct CDR3 sequences; 15% to 20% are singletons. Source material: naive CD8+ T cells from blood, with Jurkat cell RNA spiked in. The source of these receptors is a human donor in good health. Some libraries in this study had Jurkat cell RNA spiked in. Each CDR3 is given with its conserved first and last residue. A D gene is named only where the DNA matches it firmly. The size entry is marked missing in some rows and otherwise reads once, few, many or a size class.

J	D	size	length	V	CDR3	DNA
TRBJ1-1	.	many	16	TRBV19	CASSPYHGRVNTEAFF	TGTGCCAGTAGTCCCTACCACGGCAGGGTGAACACTGAAGCTTTCTTT
TRBJ2-2	TRBD2	many	14	TRBV29-1	CSVEGGLDTGELFF	TGCAGCGTTGAGGGGGGGTTGGACACCGGGGAGCTGTTTTTT
TRBJ2-5	TRBD2	many	13	TRBV20-1	CSASSGAFETQYF	TGCAGTGCCTCTAGCGGGGCCTTTGAGACCCAGTACTTC
TRBJ2-6	.	many	17	TRBV28	CASSKPTQRSGANVLTF	TGTGCCAGCAGTAAACCGACGCAAAGGTCTGGGGCCAACGTCCTGACTTTC
TRBJ2-7	.	many	15	TRBV4-3	CASSQLRDTSYEQYF	TGCGCCAGCAGCCAGCTTAGGGACACCTCCTACGAGCAGTACTTC
TRBJ1-4	TRBD1	few	15	TRBV30	CAWSDQLTGFEKLFF	TGTGCCTGGAGCGATCAATTGACAGGGTTTGAAAAACTGTTTTTT
TRBJ2-1	.	many	12	TRBV11-3	CASSSAHNEQFF	TGTGCCAGCAGCTCAGCCCACAATGAGCAGTTCTTC
TRBJ2-2	.	many	12	TRBV28	CASNEGTGELFF	TGTGCCAGCAATGAGGGGACCGGGGAGCTGTTTTTT
TRBJ1-1	.	many	13	TRBV7-9	CASSPGPNTEAFF	TGTGCCAGCAGTCCGGGACCGAACACTGAAGCTTTCTTT
TRBJ2-7	TRBD2	few	15	TRBV7-9	CASSLEVAGDYEQYF	TGTGCCAGCAGCTTAGAGGTAGCGGGAGACTACGAGCAGTACTTC
TRBJ2-2	.	few	18	TRBV13	CASSLGFVAEPNTGELFF	TGTGCCAGCAGCTTAGGGTTCGTAGCGGAGCCCAACACCGGGGAGCTGTTTTTT
TRBJ1-4	.	few	14	TRBV6-6	CASGTTELNEKLFF	TGTGCCAGCGGAACGACGGAGCTAAATGAAAAACTGTTTTTT
TRBJ2-5	TRBD1	few	14	TRBV12-3/TRBV12-4	CASSRRQGQETQYF	TGTGCCAGCAGCAGAAGACAGGGCCAAGAGACCCAGTACTTC
TRBJ2-7	.	.	15	TRBV5-6	CASSLWVATPYEQYF	TGTGCCAGCAGCTTGTGGGTAGCGACACCCTACGAGCAGTACTTC
TRBJ2-3	.	many	16	TRBV4-2	CASSLRLGGATDTQYF	TGTGCCAGCAGCCTTCGACTGGGGGGGGCCACAGATACGCAGTATTTT
TRBJ1-1	TRBD1	many	13	TRBV20-1	CSASGTENTEAFF	TGCAGTGCCTCCGGGACAGAGAACACTGAAGCTTTCTTT
TRBJ1-3	TRBD1	.	15	TRBV5-5	CASSYDRGSGNTIYF	TGTGCCAGCAGCTACGACAGGGGCTCTGGAAACACCATATATTTT
TRBJ2-1	.	.	11	TRBV30	CAWSVTVEQFF	TGTGCCTGGAGTGTAACGGTTGAGCAGTTCTTC
TRBJ2-7	.	few	14	TRBV27	CASSFAGSEYEQYF	TGTGCCAGCAGCTTCGCGGGGTCGGAATACGAGCAGTACTTC
TRBJ2-7	.	many	13	TRBV4-2	CASSQEAGWEQYF	TGTGCCAGCAGCCAAGAGGCAGGGTGGGAGCAGTACTTC
TRBJ2-3	.	many	15	TRBV13	CASSLVSQGKDTQYF	TGTGCCAGCAGCTTAGTATCACAGGGAAAAGATACGCAGTATTTT
TRBJ2-1	TRBD2	few	16	TRBV3-1	CASSPTLAGVSNEQFF	TGTGCCAGCAGCCCGACACTAGCGGGAGTTTCTAATGAGCAGTTCTTC
TRBJ2-3	TRBD2	few	17	TRBV20-1	CSARPTSGGMVSDTQYF	TGCAGTGCTAGACCAACTAGCGGGGGGATGGTGTCAGATACGCAGTATTTT
TRBJ2-2	TRBD2	.	16	TRBV11-2	CASSSMTSGSPGELFF	TGTGCCAGCAGCTCAATGACTAGCGGGAGCCCCGGGGAGCTGTTTTTT
TRBJ1-1	.	many	12	TRBV20-1	CSATGMNTEAFF	TGCAGTGCTACGGGTATGAACACTGAAGCTTTCTTT
TRBJ1-3	.	many	13	TRBV2	CASNLYSGNTIYF	TGTGCCAGCAACTTATACTCTGGAAACACCATATATTTT
TRBJ2-7	.	many	14	TRBV20-1	CSARSPSNSYEQYF	TGCAGTGCTAGAAGTCCTTCCAACTCCTACGAGCAGTACTTC
TRBJ1-5	TRBD1	many	14	TRBV12-3/TRBV12-4	CASSLEGAPQPQHF	TGTGCCAGCAGCCTTGAGGGGGCACCGCAGCCCCAGCATTTT
TRBJ2-5	.	many	15	TRBV4-3	CASSQDLDEEETQYF	TGCGCCAGCAGCCAAGATCTGGACGAAGAAGAGACCCAGTACTTC
TRBJ2-7	TRBD2	many	12	TRBV6-6	CAVGLAAYEQYF	TGTGCCGTGGGACTAGCGGCCTACGAGCAGTACTTC
TRBJ2-7	TRBD1	.	16	TRBV7-9	CASSLAQGENSYEQYF	TGTGCCAGCAGCTTAGCGCAGGGGGAGAACTCCTACGAGCAGTACTTC
TRBJ2-5	TRBD1	many	15	TRBV7-9	CASSFPGQSQETQYF	TGTGCCAGCAGCTTCCCGGGACAGAGCCAAGAGACCCAGTACTTC
TRBJ1-5	TRBD1	many	17	TRBV19	CASSIAQGVSSNQPQHF	TGTGCCAGTAGTATAGCGCAGGGGGTGAGTAGCAATCAGCCCCAGCATTTT
TRBJ2-7	TRBD1	many	17	TRBV4-3	CASSQVHGGQGQEEQYF	TGCGCCAGCAGCCAAGTCCATGGGGGACAGGGGCAAGAGGAGCAGTACTTC
TRBJ2-3	.	many	15	TRBV11-2	CASSLVGQLGDTQYF	TGTGCCAGCAGCTTGGTGGGCCAATTAGGAGATACGCAGTATTTT
TRBJ1-2	TRBD1	many	15	TRBV9	CASSPTGGINYGYTF	TGTGCCAGCAGCCCCACAGGGGGGATAAACTATGGCTACACCTTC
TRBJ2-7	.	many	12	TRBV27	CASADRTYEQYF	TGTGCCAGCGCCGACAGGACCTACGAGCAGTACTTC
TRBJ2-7	.	once	15	TRBV4-3	CASSQDMSRVYEQYF	TGCGCCAGCAGCCAAGATATGAGTAGGGTCTACGAGCAGTACTTC
TRBJ2-7	TRBD2	few	19	TRBV20-1	CSARESGASGGSTSYEQYF	TGCAGTGCTAGAGAATCGGGGGCTAGCGGGGGTTCTACCTCCTACGAGCAGTACTTC
TRBJ2-3	.	many	12	TRBV12-3/TRBV12-4	CASSPGGDTQYF	TGTGCCAGCAGCCCTGGGGGAGATACGCAGTATTTT
TRBJ2-7	.	few	17	TRBV7-3	CVSSLNPPARGFSEQYF	TGTGTCAGCAGCTTAAACCCCCCAGCAAGGGGGTTTTCCGAGCAGTACTTC
TRBJ2-7	.	few	13	TRBV12-3/TRBV12-4	CASTSRAGYEQYF	TGTGCCAGCACCAGTCGCGCAGGCTACGAGCAGTACTTC
TRBJ2-2	.	many	13	TRBV30	CAWDQGYTGELFF	TGTGCCTGGGACCAGGGATACACCGGGGAGCTGTTTTTT
TRBJ2-7	.	many	14	TRBV7-9	CASSPTRAPLDRYF	TGTGCCAGCAGCCCAACCCGGGCCCCATTGGATCGGTACTTC
TRBJ1-1	.	.	16	TRBV4-3	CASSQDLTGVNTEAFF	TGCGCCAGCAGCCAAGATCTGACCGGAGTGAACACTGAAGCTTTCTTT
TRBJ2-2	.	many	16	TRBV20-1	CSARDRRVSNTGELFF	TGCAGTGCTAGAGATAGAAGGGTATCGAACACCGGGGAGCTGTTTTTT
TRBJ2-5	.	many	13	TRBV4-3	CASSQGEQETQYF	TGCGCCAGCAGCCAAGGAGAGCAAGAGACCCAGTACTTC
TRBJ2-5	TRBD2	many	15	TRBV12-3/TRBV12-4	CASSLAGGSQETQYF	TGTGCCAGCAGTTTAGCGGGAGGGTCCCAAGAGACCCAGTACTTC
TRBJ2-3	TRBD2	few	19	TRBV6-5	CASVTGTSGRATSPDTQYF	TGTGCCAGCGTCACCGGGACTAGCGGGAGGGCCACGAGCCCAGATACGCAGTATTTT
TRBJ2-7	.	many	12	TRBV7-9	CASSSVGNEQYF	TGTGCCAGCAGCTCTGTGGGAAACGAGCAGTACTTC